The 16 T cell receptor beta chains below come from one sample, sequenced in a study of blood T cells in healthy people across ages. It was with a sample-barcoded 5' primer and a J-beta primer mix that a second PCR of roughly 7 to 12 cycles was run. TCRdb re-analysed the 5' RACE reads in MiXCR, keeping a single row per CDR3 protein. Among 1.5 million or so distinct CDR3 sequences, approximately 42% were seen once, and the ten largest hold 4%. Material: blood. The receptor source for this set is a woman between 18 and 29 years old in good health.

V gene TRBV3-1 combines with J gene TRBJ2-1, with D possibly being TRBD1 (5 bases). CDR1 LGHDT and CDR2 YNNKEL come from the germline V gene (reference sequence). This CDR3 has 13 residues. V was pared by 3 bases and J by 5 bases, with 8 bases between. The DNA for the CDR3 is TGTGCCAGCAGCCAGACAGTTAACAATGAGCAGTTCTTC. This encodes CASSQTVNNEQFF.

The chain joins TRBV29-1 to TRBJ2-5; perhaps TRBD2 as D (5 bases). Germline V gives CDR1 SQVTM, CDR2 ANQGSEA. This CDR3 has 14 residues. The V end lost 0 bases, the J end lost 0 bases, and 8 bases lay between the germline ends. The CDR3 nucleotides read TGCAGCGTTGAAGATCCGGGATACCAAGAGACCCAGTACTTC. Amino acids: CSVEDPGYQETQYF.

This clonotype was seen a handful of times. The chain employs TRBV28 and TRBJ1-5; D is uncertain. The CDR3 runs 15 residues. Germline CDR1 reads MDHEN; CDR2 reads SYDVKM. V lost 3 bases and J 2 bases, leaving 11 bases between the germline ends. In nucleotides, the CDR3 is TGTGCCAGCAGTTTCGGCGGGGAGGGCAATCAGCCCCAGCATTTT. It encodes CASSFGGEGNQPQHF.

This chain connects TRBV12-3 or TRBV12-4 to TRBJ2-2; D remains ambiguous. The CDR3 sequence is 15 residues long. V was clipped by 4 bases and J by 1 base, with 10 bases between them. The chain's CDR3 is CASSSYQGNTGELFF. In DNA, the CDR3 is TGTGCCAGCAGTTCCTACCAAGGGAACACCGGGGAGCTGTTTTTT.

V gene TRBV6-1 combines with J gene TRBJ2-5; 7 bases match TRBD2. The CDR3 spans 14 residues. Germline lookup yields CDR1 MNHNS and CDR2 SASEGT. V was pared by 4 bases and J by 0 bases, with 2 bases of the junction left unmatched. CDR3 protein: CASSALAYQETQYF. CDR3 bases: TGTGCCAGCAGTGCACTAGCGTACCAAGAGACCCAGTACTTC.

This clonotype was seen a handful of times. CDR3 in amino acids: CSVDGVSTDTQYF. In DNA, the CDR3 is TGCAGCGTTGATGGGGTTAGCACAGATACGCAGTATTTT. The chain couples TRBV29-1 to TRBJ2-3; D unclear. The CDR3 totals 13 residues. Germline assignment: CDR1 SQVTM and CDR2 ANQGSEA. V was clipped by 3 bases and J by 0 bases, with 7 bases between them.

The V and J genes are TRBV6-5 and TRBJ2-1; tentative D call: TRBD1 (6 bases). This CDR3 spans 15 amino acids. CDR1 MNHEY and CDR2 SVGAGI come from the germline V gene. V lost 5 bases and J lost 5, with 16 bases in between. The CDR3 sequence: CASSRARQVDNEQFF. CDR3 nucleotide sequence: TGTGCCAGCAGTCGAGCCCGACAGGTTGACAATGAGCAGTTCTTC.

This clonotype has a handful of counts. This chain connects TRBV29-1 to TRBJ1-2; D is uncertain. The germline CDR1 and CDR2 sequences are SQVTM and ANQGSEA. This CDR3 region has 12 residues. Trimming left V 0 bases short and J 4 bases short, with 6 bases between. Here the CDR3 DNA reads TGCAGCGTTGAAGAGGGGATCTATGGCTACACCTTC. Its translation is CSVEEGIYGYTF.

This clonotype was picked up many times. The chain couples TRBV20-1 to TRBJ1-2; D gene uncertain. The V gene's germline CDR1 is DFQATT and CDR2 SNEGSKA (reference sequence). The CDR3 loop spans 10 amino acids. V was clipped by 2 bases and J by 6 bases, with 4 bases between them. DNA for the CDR3: TGCAGTGCTAGAAATCATGGCTACACCTTC. Its translation is CSARNHGYTF.

CDR3 sequence (DNA): TGTGCCAGTATGTCCGGGACTGGGGCCTACGAGCAGTACTTC. Translating gives CASMSGTGAYEQYF. This sequence joins TRBV6-5 and TRBJ2-7, with a possible D match to TRBD2 (6 bases). The V and J ends lost 9 bases and 2 bases respectively, with 17 bases between them. This CDR3 region has 14 residues. Per the germline V gene, CDR1 is MNHEY and CDR2 is SVGAGI.

The rearrangement uses TRBV7-2 and TRBJ1-1; no clear D gene. The V end was cut by 1 base, the J end by 4 bases, with 7 bases between. The CDR3 is made up of 13 amino acids. The V gene's germline CDR1 is SGHTA and CDR2 FQGNSA. The CDR3 DNA sequence: TGTGCCAGCAGCTTAGTTTCTGGCACTGAAGCTTTCTTT. It translates to CASSLVSGTEAFF.

This clonotype was seen a single time. The CDR3 coding sequence is TGTGCCAGCAGCCAAGTAAGGGGTACGGACATTCCCTACGAGCAGTACTTC. It encodes CASSQVRGTDIPYEQYF. The chain has TRBV14 and TRBJ2-7; TRBD1 is a possible D gene (5 bases). Germline lookup yields CDR1 SGHDN and CDR2 FVKESK. The CDR3 spans 17 residues. Trimming took 1 base from V and 2 from J, leaving 18 bases between them.

This chain uses TRBV28 with TRBJ1-5, with 7 bases matching TRBD1. The J segment lost 6 bases and the V segment lost 8 bases, leaving 10 bases of the junction unmatched. Germline-derived CDR1 and CDR2 are MDHEN and SYDVKM. The CDR3 is 14 residues long. CDR3 amino acids: CASLPGTVTQPQHF. The CDR3 nucleotides are TGTGCCAGCCTGCCCGGGACAGTAACTCAGCCCCAGCATTTT. The variable domain in full, with the rest retrieved from reference TRBV28 and TRBJ1-5, is DVKVTQSSRYLVKRTGEKVFLECVQDMDHENMFWYRQDPGLGLRLIYFSYDVKMKEKGDIPEGYSVSREKKERFSLILESASTNQTSMYLCASLPGTVTQPQHFGDGTRLSIL.

A few counts support this clonotype. J is TRBJ1-1 and V is TRBV7-8, with D possibly TRBD1 on 6 matching bases. Germline V gene data show CDR1 as SGHVS and CDR2 as FQNEAQ. The CDR3 sequence is 14 residues long. The V gene lost 8 bases and the J gene lost 1 base, with 14 bases spanning the gap. CDR3 sequence: CASGGGRANTEAFF. CDR3 nucleotide sequence: TGTGCCAGCGGGGGGGGCAGGGCGAACACTGAAGCTTTCTTT. Full variable domain (missing parts from reference TRBV7-8 and TRBJ1-1): GAGVSQSPRYKVAKRGQDVALRCDPISGHVSLFWYQQALGQGPEFLTYFQNEAQLDKSGLPSDRFFAERPEGSVSTLKIQRTQQEDSAVYLCASGGGRANTEAFFGQGTRLTVV.

This clonotype was observed at least ten times. The V and J genes are TRBV10-3 and TRBJ1-1; TRBD1 is a possible D gene (5 bases). V was shortened by 5 bases and J by 4 bases, with 14 bases between the two germline ends. This CDR3 is built from 14 residues. Germline CDR1 ENHRY, CDR2 SYGVKD. The CDR3 sequence: CAISRTEGITEAFF. CDR3 nucleotide sequence: TGTGCCATCAGTAGGACCGAGGGGATCACTGAAGCTTTCTTT.

This clonotype has at least ten counts. The chain joins TRBV11-2 to TRBJ2-1; D is undetermined. The V gene's germline CDR1 is SGHAT and CDR2 FQNNGV. Trimming left V 3 bases short and J 7 bases short, with 7 bases between. This CDR3 spans 12 amino acids. The CDR3 DNA reads TGTGCCAGCAGCTTCTGGCGGAATGAGCAGTTCTTC. This gives the protein CASSFWRNEQFF.